This record looks at one T cell receptor (beta chain) sequence and its context. The data were produced by immunoSEQ multiplex PCR, yet TCRdb's version contains in-frame clones alone and is incomplete. The table includes some 760,000 clones, 80% to 90% detected once. Per germline, CDR1 MNHEY and CDR2 SMNVEV (reference sequence). V lost 7 bases, J lost 0 bases, and 8 bases stayed unmatched. The CDR3 totals 17 residues. The record originates from a study of shared T cell receptors in the human thymus. The same data also contributed to another study, on human thymus T cells. As that study records: Healthy Finnish infants undergoing corrective surgery for congenital heart defects were the donors. The source of the thymus tissue was resections taken during corrective heart surgery. Thymic and blood repertoires appeared to show biased V and J gene usage. What related research reported was that thymic repertoires overlapped highly among unrelated individuals.

The sequenced sample was thymocytes. The sequence came from a girl under three years old with a congenital heart defect. This sequence joins TRBV27 and TRBJ2-2; 10 positions match TRBD1. CDR3 sequence reads: CASTRSGTGANTGELFF. The CDR3, as DNA: TGTGCCAGCACCCGATCCGGGACAGGGGCGAACACCGGGGAGCTGTTTTTT.